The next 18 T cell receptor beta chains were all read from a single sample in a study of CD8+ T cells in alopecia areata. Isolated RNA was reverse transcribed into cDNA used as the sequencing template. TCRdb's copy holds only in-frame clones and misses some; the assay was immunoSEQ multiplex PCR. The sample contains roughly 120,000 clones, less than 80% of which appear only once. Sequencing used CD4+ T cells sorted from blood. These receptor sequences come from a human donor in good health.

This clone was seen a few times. The CDR3 here is CSVEGGLAGSQGVQYF. In DNA form, the CDR3 reads TGCAGCGTTGAAGGAGGACTAGCGGGGTCCCAGGGGGTGCAGTATTTT. The chain joins TRBV29-1 to TRBJ2-3; 12 nucleotides line up with TRBD2. The trim removed 1 base at V and 11 bases at J, leaving 13 bases unmatched. In germline, CDR1 is SQVTM, CDR2 ANQGSEA. This CDR3 contains 16 residues.

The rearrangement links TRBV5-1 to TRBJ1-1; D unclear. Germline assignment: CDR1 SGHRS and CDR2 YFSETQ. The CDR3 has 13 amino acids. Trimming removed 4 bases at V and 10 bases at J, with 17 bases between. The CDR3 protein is CASSTGSASLAFF. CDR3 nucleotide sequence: TGCGCCAGCAGCACCGGCAGCGCCAGCCTAGCTTTCTTT. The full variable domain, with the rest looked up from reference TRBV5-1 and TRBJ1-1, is KAGVTQTPRYLIKTRGQQVTLSCSPISGHRSVSWYQQTPGQGLQFLFEYFSETQRNKGNFPGRFSGRQFSNSRSEMNVSTLELGDSALYLCASSTGSASLAFFGQGTRLTVV.

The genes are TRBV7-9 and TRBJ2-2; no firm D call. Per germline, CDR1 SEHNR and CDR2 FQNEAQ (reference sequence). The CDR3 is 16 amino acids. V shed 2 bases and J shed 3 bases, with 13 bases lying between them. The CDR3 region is CASSLRPTTDTGELFF. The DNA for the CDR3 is TGTGCCAGCAGCTTACGGCCTACGACCGACACCGGGGAGCTGTTTTTT.

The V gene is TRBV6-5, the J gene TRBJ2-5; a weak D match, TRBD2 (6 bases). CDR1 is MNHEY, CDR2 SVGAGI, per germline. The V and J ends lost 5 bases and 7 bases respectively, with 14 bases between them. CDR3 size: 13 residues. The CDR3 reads CASSEAGKGTQYF. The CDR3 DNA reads TGTGCCAGCAGTGAAGCGGGCAAGGGGACCCAGTACTTC.

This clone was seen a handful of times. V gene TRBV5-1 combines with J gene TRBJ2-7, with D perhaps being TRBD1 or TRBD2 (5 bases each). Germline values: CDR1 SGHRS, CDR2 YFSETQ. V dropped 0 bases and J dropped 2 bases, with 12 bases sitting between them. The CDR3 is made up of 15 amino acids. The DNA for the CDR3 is TGCGCCAGCAGCTTGGGAGGGCAGGGAGCCTACGAGCAGTACTTC. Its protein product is CASSLGGQGAYEQYF.

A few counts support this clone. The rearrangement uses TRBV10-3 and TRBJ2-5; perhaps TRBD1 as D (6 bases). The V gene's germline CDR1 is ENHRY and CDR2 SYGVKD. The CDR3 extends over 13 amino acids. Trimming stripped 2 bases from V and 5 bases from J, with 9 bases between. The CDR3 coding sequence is TGTGCCATCAGTGAGACAGGGATGGAGACCCAGTACTTC. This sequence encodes CAISETGMETQYF.

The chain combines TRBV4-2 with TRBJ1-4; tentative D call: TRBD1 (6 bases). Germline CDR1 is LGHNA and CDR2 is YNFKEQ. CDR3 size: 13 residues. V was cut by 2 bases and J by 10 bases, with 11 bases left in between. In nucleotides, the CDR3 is TGTGCCAGCAGCCAAACAGGGATGGCAAAACTGTTTTTT. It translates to CASSQTGMAKLFF.

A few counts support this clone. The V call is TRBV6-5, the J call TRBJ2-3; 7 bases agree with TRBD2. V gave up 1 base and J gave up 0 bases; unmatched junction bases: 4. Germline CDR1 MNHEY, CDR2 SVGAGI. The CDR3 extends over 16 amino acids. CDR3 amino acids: CASSYFQRGSTDTQYF. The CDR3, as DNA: TGTGCCAGCAGTTACTTCCAGCGGGGAAGCACAGATACGCAGTATTTT.

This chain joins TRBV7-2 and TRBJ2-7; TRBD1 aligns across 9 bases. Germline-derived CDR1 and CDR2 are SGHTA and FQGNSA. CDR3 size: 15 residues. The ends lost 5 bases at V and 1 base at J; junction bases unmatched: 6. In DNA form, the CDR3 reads TGTGCCAGCAGCATACCGGGACAGGGTTCCTACGAGCAGTACTTC. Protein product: CASSIPGQGSYEQYF.

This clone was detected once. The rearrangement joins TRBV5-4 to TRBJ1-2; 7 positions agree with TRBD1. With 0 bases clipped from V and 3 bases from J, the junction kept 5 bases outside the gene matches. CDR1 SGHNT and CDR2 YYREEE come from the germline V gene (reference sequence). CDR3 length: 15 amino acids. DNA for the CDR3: TGTGCCAGCAGCTTGGGGGGGACAGTTGACTATGGCTACACCTTC. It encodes CASSLGGTVDYGYTF.

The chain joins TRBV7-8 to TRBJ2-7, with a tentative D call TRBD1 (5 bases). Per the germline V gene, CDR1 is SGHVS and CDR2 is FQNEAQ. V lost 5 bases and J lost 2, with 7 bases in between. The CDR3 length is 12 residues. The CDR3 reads CASSQGAYEQYF. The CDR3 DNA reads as TGTGCCAGCAGCCAAGGGGCCTACGAGCAGTACTTC.

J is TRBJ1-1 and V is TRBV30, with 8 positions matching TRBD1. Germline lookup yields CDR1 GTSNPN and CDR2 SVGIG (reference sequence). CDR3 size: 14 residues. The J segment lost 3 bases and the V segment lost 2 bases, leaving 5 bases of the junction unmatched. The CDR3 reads CAWSPDRVYTEAFF. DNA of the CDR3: TGTGCCTGGAGTCCGGACAGGGTATACACTGAAGCTTTCTTT.

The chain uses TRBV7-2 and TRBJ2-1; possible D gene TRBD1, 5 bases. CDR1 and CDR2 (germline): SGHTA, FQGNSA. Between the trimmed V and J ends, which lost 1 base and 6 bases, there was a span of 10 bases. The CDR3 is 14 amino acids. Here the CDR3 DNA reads TGTGCCAGCAGCTTAGGGGTCCAGGGCAATGAGCAGTTCTTC. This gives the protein CASSLGVQGNEQFF. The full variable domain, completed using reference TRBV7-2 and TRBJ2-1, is GAGVSQSPSNKVTEKGKDVELRCDPISGHTALYWYRQSLGQGLEFLIYFQGNSAPDKSGLPSDRFSAERTGGSVSTLTIQRTQQEDSAVYLCASSLGVQGNEQFFGPGTRLTVL.

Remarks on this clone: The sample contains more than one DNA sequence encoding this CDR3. The CDR3 region is CSVRGDSNQPQHF. The CDR3 DNA reads TGCAGCGTCAGGGGAGATAGCAATCAGCCCCAGCATTTT. The chain carries TRBV29-1 and TRBJ1-5; D is perhaps TRBD1 (6 bases). There are 13 residues in the CDR3. Germline V gene sequence: CDR1 SQVTM, CDR2 ANQGSEA. Trimming removed 6 bases from V and 0 bases from J, with 9 bases in between. Together with reference TRBV29-1 and TRBJ1-5, the CDR3 gives the full variable domain: SAVISQKPSRDICQRGTSLTIQCQVDSQVTMMFWYRQQPGQSLTLIATANQGSEATYESGFVIDKFPISRPNLTFSTLTVSNMSPEDSSIYLCSVRGDSNQPQHFGDGTRLSIL.

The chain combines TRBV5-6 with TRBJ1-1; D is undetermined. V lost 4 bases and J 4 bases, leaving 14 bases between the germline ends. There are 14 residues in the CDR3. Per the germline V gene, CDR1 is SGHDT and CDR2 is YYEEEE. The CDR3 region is CASSPQLRSTEAFF. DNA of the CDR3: TGTGCCAGCAGCCCACAGCTCAGGAGCACTGAAGCTTTCTTT.

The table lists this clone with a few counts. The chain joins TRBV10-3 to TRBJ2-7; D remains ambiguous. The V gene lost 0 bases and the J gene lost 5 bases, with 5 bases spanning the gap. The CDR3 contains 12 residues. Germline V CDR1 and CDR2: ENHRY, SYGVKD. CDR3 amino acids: CAISESGNEQYF. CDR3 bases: TGTGCCATCAGTGAGTCGGGCAACGAGCAGTACTTC.

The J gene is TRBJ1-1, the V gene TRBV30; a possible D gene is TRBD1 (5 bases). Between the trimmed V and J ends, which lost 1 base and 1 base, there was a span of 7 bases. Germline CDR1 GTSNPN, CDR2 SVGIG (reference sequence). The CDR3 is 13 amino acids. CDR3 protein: CAWSGGKNTEAFF. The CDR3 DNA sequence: TGTGCCTGGAGTGGGGGCAAGAACACTGAAGCTTTCTTT.

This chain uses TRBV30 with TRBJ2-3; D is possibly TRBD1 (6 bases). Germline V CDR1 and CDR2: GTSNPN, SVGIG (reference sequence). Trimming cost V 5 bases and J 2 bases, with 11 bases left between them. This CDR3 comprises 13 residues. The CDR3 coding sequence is TGTGCCTGGGGGGGCTATTTCACAGATACGCAGTATTTT. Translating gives CAWGGYFTDTQYF.